One sample yielded the 3 T cell receptor beta chains listed below, sequenced in a study of blood T cell repertoires in COVID-19. Only in-frame clones appear in the TCRdb table, and some are missing; sequencing was by immunoSEQ multiplex PCR. The sample includes 150,000 to 200,000 clones, around 95% of them seen just once. The specimen sequenced was peripheral blood. These receptors were collected from a man in his thirties or forties with COVID-19, enrolled during active disease.

This clone was recorded only once. This sequence joins TRBV6-6 and TRBJ2-3; D is unclear. Trimming shortened V by 5 bases and J by 2 bases, and 14 bases separated the two germline ends. The CDR3 has 15 amino acids. Germline lookup yields CDR1 MNHNY and CDR2 SVGAGI (reference sequence). DNA of the CDR3: TGTGCCAGCAGTCCCCTTGGCAGAAACACAGATACGCAGTATTTT. This codes for CASSPLGRNTDTQYF.

V and J are TRBV30 and TRBJ1-2; D is possibly TRBD1 (5 bases). The CDR3 covers 16 residues. The V end was cut by 2 bases, the J end by 7 bases, with 23 bases between. Germline-derived CDR1 and CDR2 are GTSNPN and SVGIG (reference sequence). CDR3 region: CAWSPSWGRTPGGYTF. In DNA, the CDR3 is TGTGCCTGGAGTCCCTCCTGGGGCCGGACCCCGGGTGGCTACACCTTC.

V and J are TRBV4-1 and TRBJ2-1, with D possibly being TRBD1 (5 bases). Trimming shortened V by 0 bases and J by 0 bases, and 9 bases separated the two germline ends. The CDR3 covers 16 residues. CDR1 is MGHRA, CDR2 YSYEKL, per germline. CDR3 nucleotides: TGCGCCAGCAGCCAAGAGGGGCCGAGCTCCTACAATGAGCAGTTCTTC. Its translation: CASSQEGPSSYNEQFF.